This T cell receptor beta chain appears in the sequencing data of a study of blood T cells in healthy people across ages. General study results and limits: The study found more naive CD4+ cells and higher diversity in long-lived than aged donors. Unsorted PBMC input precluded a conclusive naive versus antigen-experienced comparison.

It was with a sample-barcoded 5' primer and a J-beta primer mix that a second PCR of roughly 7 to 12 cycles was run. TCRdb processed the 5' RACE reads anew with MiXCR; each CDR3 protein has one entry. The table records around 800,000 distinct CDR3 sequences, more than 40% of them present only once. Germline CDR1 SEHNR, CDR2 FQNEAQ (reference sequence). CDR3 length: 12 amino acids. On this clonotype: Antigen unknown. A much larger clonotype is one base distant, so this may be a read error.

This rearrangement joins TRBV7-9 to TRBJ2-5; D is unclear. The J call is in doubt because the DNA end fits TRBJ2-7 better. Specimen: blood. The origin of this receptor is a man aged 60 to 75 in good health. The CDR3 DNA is TGTGCCATTCCTGGGCCTCTCGACGAGCAGTACTTC. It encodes CAIPGPLDEQYF.